The 9 T cell receptor beta chains below all came from one sample that was sequenced in a study of low-dose radiotherapy and immunotherapy resistance in tumors. Primers targeting TRAV and TRBV primed first-strand cDNA, covering alpha and beta chains. The PCR that amplified TCRs ran for approximately 20 cycles, relying on a constant-region primer and a V-primer adapter. TCRdb reprocessed the reads via MiXCR and lists one record per CDR3 protein. The repertoire holds 45,000 or so distinct CDR3 sequences, 25% seen once, with about a tenth in the top ten. Time point defined: after trial treatment. Documented treatment: LDRT plus nivolumab, ipilimumab, low-dose cyclophosphamide and aspirin (RACIN trial). The sequenced sample was PBMCs, obtained after low-dose radiotherapy plus immunotherapy. These TCRs come from a male donor with prostate cancer.

The chain uses TRBV2 and TRBJ2-5; 9 bases fit TRBD2. CDR1 and CDR2 (germline): SNHLY, FYNNEI. The CDR3 is 14 residues long. V trimming: 6 bases; J trimming: 4 bases; junction bases outside the gene matches: 6. The CDR3 protein is CASRWSGGRETQYF. The CDR3 DNA follows: TGTGCCAGCAGATGGAGCGGGGGGCGAGAGACCCAGTACTTC.

This clonotype was seen repeatedly, ten times or more. V is TRBV20-1 and J is TRBJ2-2; unclear D gene. In germline, CDR1 is DFQATT, CDR2 SNEGSKA (reference sequence). The CDR3 is 13 amino acids. Trimming pared 3 bases from V and 1 base from J, leaving 6 bases between. The CDR3, as DNA: TGCAGTGCTAGTCTCCAGAACACCGGGGAGCTGTTTTTT. Translated: CSASLQNTGELFF.

This clonotype was seen at least ten times. The chain employs TRBV27 and TRBJ2-2, with D perhaps matching TRBD1 or TRBD2 (6 bases each). Trimming took off 2 bases at V and 5 bases at J, with 15 bases between the two ends. Germline loops: CDR1 MNHEY, CDR2 SMNVEV (reference sequence). The CDR3 runs 16 residues. In nucleotides, the CDR3 is TGTGCCAGCAGTTTACCTAGACTAGGGGGAACCGGGGAGCTGTTTTTT. Translating gives CASSLPRLGGTGELFF.

In DNA form, the CDR3 reads TGTGCCAGCAGTCTGGCGGGAGATGTGCCAGATACGCAGTATTTT. This sequence encodes CASSLAGDVPDTQYF. The gene calls are TRBV28 and TRBJ2-3; 7 bases align to TRBD2. Germline-derived CDR1 and CDR2 are MDHEN and SYDVKM. The CDR3 contains 15 residues. Germline trimming cut 5 bases from V and 4 bases from J; bases unmatched to any gene: 9.

This clonotype was found many times. The rearrangement uses TRBV6-6 and TRBJ1-3; no firm D call. Germline V gene data show CDR1 as MNHNY and CDR2 as SVGAGI (reference sequence). This CDR3 contains 14 residues. V was cut by 2 bases and J by 4 bases, with 9 bases left in between. This CDR3 reads CASSYTESGNTIYF. The DNA of the CDR3 is TGTGCCAGCAGTTACACGGAGTCCGGAAACACCATATATTTT.

This clonotype was recorded many times. The V and J genes are TRBV28 and TRBJ2-7, with 9 bases identical to TRBD1. The J segment lost 4 bases and the V segment lost 5 bases, leaving 9 bases of the junction unmatched. CDR3 length: 15 residues. CDR1 MDHEN and CDR2 SYDVKM come from the germline V gene. Here the CDR3 reads CASSQPGQGLYEQYF. The DNA of the CDR3 is TGTGCCAGCAGTCAGCCGGGACAGGGACTTTACGAGCAGTACTTC.

There are many counts of this clonotype. The chain is built from TRBV11-2 and TRBJ1-3; no clear D. CDR1 and CDR2 (germline): SGHAT, FQNNGV. V was trimmed by 5 bases and J by 0 bases, leaving 11 bases between them. The CDR3 runs 15 residues. CDR3 nucleotide sequence: TGTGCCAGCAGCACAGTGGCCTTCTCTGGAAACACCATATATTTT. Protein sequence: CASSTVAFSGNTIYF.

This clonotype was counted at least ten times. This chain connects TRBV6-6 to TRBJ1-1; the D is unclear. Germline assignment: CDR1 MNHNY and CDR2 SVGAGI (reference sequence). V lost 2 bases and J lost 3, with 13 bases in between. This CDR3 region has 15 residues. The CDR3 region is CASSYRLAGDTEAFF. The CDR3 DNA follows: TGTGCCAGCAGTTACAGGCTAGCGGGTGACACTGAAGCTTTCTTT.

This clonotype has a count of ten or more. This chain joins TRBV20-1 and TRBJ2-2, with TRBD2 matching over 11 bases. The CDR3 spans 13 residues. CDR1 DFQATT and CDR2 SNEGSKA come from the germline V gene (reference sequence). J gave up 7 bases and V 7 bases, and 5 bases lay outside the gene matches. This CDR3 reads CSGIAGGVGELFF. DNA for the CDR3: TGCAGTGGGATAGCGGGAGGGGTCGGGGAGCTGTTTTTT.